This paragraph covers one TCR beta chain sequence. Its antigen remains unidentified. The entry originates in a study of T cells in localized non-small cell lung cancer. Sequencing was performed with immunoSEQ multiplex PCR; in TCRdb, only in-frame clones are kept and a portion is missing. The data contain some 82,000 clones, 60% to 85% of them singletons. Study-level results: With higher T cell density in blood came longer overall survival. Compared with tumor, uninvolved adjacent lung displayed greater T cell clonality, ranking highest overall.

This CDR3 is 14 amino acids long. V lost 2 bases and J lost 1, with 8 bases in between. Germline assignment: CDR1 MDHEN and CDR2 SYDVKM. The sequencing used PBMCs, collected before any cancer treatment. The V and J genes are TRBV28 and TRBJ1-1, with no clear D. The source is a man between 40 and 69 years old with stage II squamous cell lung carcinoma. The CDR3 DNA is TGTGCCAGCAGTTTACGGGGATGGAACACTGAAGCTTTCTTT. Residues: CASSLRGWNTEAFF.